This T cell receptor beta chain was identified in a study of blood T cells in healthy people across ages (dated by TCRdb to the mid-2010s). With respect to the entire study: Template switching captured roughly one uniquely barcoded TCR beta cDNA molecule per two T cells in model experiments. Using deep sequencing normalized with unique cDNA molecular identifiers, the study measured how TCR beta repertoire diversity changes with age. Four age groups were formed from the donors: young (average around 15 years), middle-aged (approximately 40), aged (62) and long-lived (around 82). To avoid experimental bias, donors of different ages were randomly spread across the sequencing lanes. Two additional independent replicas of 1 million unique cDNA reads from the same blood draw were analyzed for two donors (one aged 18 to 29 and one aged 80 or older). The study at large found these results: As age increased, observed TCR beta diversity per million T cells dropped in a roughly linear way, and a significant reduction was already evident by age 40. Bulk unsorted PBMC profiling prevented conclusive comparison of naive and antigen-experienced compartments. Donor CMV infection status was unknown, potentially confounding age-related changes in expanded clonotypes. The long-lived group showed more naive CD4+ T cells, fewer expanded clones and increased TCR diversity than the aged group, suggesting age selection. Total diversity estimates from one million sequenced T cells were considered lower bounds and underestimates. The percentage of naive T cells measured by flow cytometry correlated strongly with observed TCR beta diversity.

The donors were roughly 38 Caucasian individuals from Russia, aged 6 to 90 years, who were systemically healthy. Roughly 11 milliliters of peripheral blood were drawn from each donor into EDTA-treated Vacutainer tubes. Ficoll-Paque density-gradient centrifugation was used to isolate PBMCs, with at least 6.5 million per sample. Total RNA, at least 6 micrograms per sample, was extracted from PBMCs with Trizol reagent. For every donor, flow cytometry on a PBMC aliquot measured the percentage of naive CD45RAhigh/CD27high T cells. The receptor library was made with 5' RACE. These reads were obtained on an Illumina HiSeq 2500. The second PCR ran for about 7 to 11 cycles and used a J-beta primer mix along with a sample-barcoded 5' primer. A template-switch 5' adaptor carrying 12 random nucleotides introduced a unique molecular identifier onto each TCR beta cDNA molecule. Each sample yielded at least 3 million CDR3-containing paired-end reads. All of the RNA was converted into first-strand cDNA using the Mint cDNA synthesis kit, with a TRBC-specific oligonucleotide serving as the primer. Following uracil-DNA glycosylase treatment, a first 18-cycle PCR with universal primers M1SS and BC2_uni_R was performed on all cDNA. In the paper's pipeline: Each sample was normalized by randomly selecting 1 million high-quality reads, each carrying a distinct molecular identifier. Reads with shared molecular identifiers were discarded instead of being binned into consensus sequences. MiTCR, run with a Q25 quality threshold and the strictest error-elimination algorithm, handled CDR3 identification, clonotype clustering and error correction. Lower-bound total TCR beta diversity was estimated with a nonparametric unseen species model using Euler transformation. Starting from the raw public reads, TCRdb applied fastp trimming at Q25, assembled clones with MiXCR and retained in-frame beta chains. Entries are consolidated by CDR3 protein sequence, retaining the most common genes and DNA. These V and J calls rely on TCRdb rather than the paper's analysis. The sample includes over 950,000 distinct CDR3 sequences, with roughly 50% observed a single time. The leading ten clones occupy about a fifth of the sample.

The CDR3 sequence holds 15 residues, the cysteine and phenylalanine included. CDR3 DNA only is kept here, 45 bases in frame from base 1. Trimming takes 6 bases off V and 6 bases off J; junction bases not matched to a gene: 8. The CDR1 and CDR2 encoded by the germline V gene are SNHLY and FYNNEI. Comment on this clonotype: The specificity of this receptor is unknown. The input lacks base qualities; no much larger clone sits a single base away.

The TCR comes from a woman aged 60-75 years in good health. The sequencing input was blood. Recombination connected TRBV2 to TRBJ2-1; 10 bases in the middle match TRBD2. The DNA sequence is given as TGTGCCAGCAGCAAACTAGCGGGAAGTGGCAATGAGCAGTTCTTC. This encodes CASSKLAGSGNEQFF.